The T cell receptor beta chain described here comes from a study of beta chain features in type 1 diabetes. Findings and caveats of the study: It was possible that PCR favored shorter templates, equally so in patients and controls. Whether HLA type affects TCRB rearrangement stayed undetermined in the present work. Shorter TCRB CDR3s, moderately but significantly so, marked every one of the four CD4+ subsets in Type 1 diabetes patients. Patients showed naive, central memory and Treg TCRB repertoires that appeared more similar than those of healthy donors.

What was sequenced were expressed TCRB transcripts, since all of the isolated RNA had been reverse transcribed. Profiling relied on immunoSEQ multiplex PCR, and the TCRdb table lists in-frame clones only, not all of them. The sample gives 95,000 to 150,000 clones, roughly 15% of which show up once; 2% to 2.5% is in the top ten. Via CD45RO/CCR7/CD25/CD127/CD95/CD27, cells of the CD4+ naive, central memory, regulatory and stem cell-like memory subsets were sorted. Note on this clone: Antigen unknown.

This clonotype was sampled from a man aged 25-45 years with type 1 diabetes. Material: central memory CD4+ T cells from blood.

The CDR3 region has the DNA TGTGCCATCTGGTCGGGACAGGGGACCGACGAGCAGTACTTC. Amino acid sequence: CAIWSGQGTDEQYF. V usage is TRBV10-3 and J usage is TRBJ2-7; 10 bases match TRBD1. Germline V gene sequence: CDR1 ENHRY, CDR2 SYGVKD. V dropped 8 bases and J dropped 5; count of bases not matched to a gene: 9. The CDR3 is made up of 14 amino acids.